This TCR beta chain appears in the sequencing data of a study of T-cell reconstitution after alpha-beta-depleted transplantation in children (dated by TCRdb to between 2015 and 2016). As for the study more broadly: T-cell immune reconstitution after TCRalphabeta/CD19-depleted allogeneic hematopoietic cell transplantation in children was quantitatively tracked in the study by means of TCR repertoire profiling.

This clonotype was picked up many times. It has no known antigen specificity. Per-base qualities were not stored, and no clone one base away is much larger. The library relied on PCR. TCRdb records Illumina HiSeq 2500 as the sequencer. To normalize quantification of the TCRbeta repertoire, the TCR libraries were built with molecular barcoding that relied on unique molecular identifiers. TCRdb took the public reads, trimmed them with fastp at Q25, ran MiXCR for clone calling and kept in-frame beta chains. Under each unique CDR3 protein, matching rows form one entry showing the most common genes and DNA. The sample table shows about 300,000 distinct CDR3 sequences, and 9.5% to 13% are seen once. Clones ranked in the top ten supply less than 8% of the sample. The treatment or condition label, as the study defines it: allogeneic hematopoietic cell transplantation with graft depleted of TCRalphabeta T cells and CD19 B cells. The children who served as transplant recipients had been given grafts of TCRalphabeta/CD19-depleted allogeneic hematopoietic cells.

The study at large found these results: The frequencies of hyperexpanded clones fell over the following months, and after one year, T-cell counts and TCRbeta diversity were mostly attributed to newly produced T cells. In some patients, the high TCRbeta diversity seen at day 60 was put down to recipient T cells and intrathymic progenitors that had survived conditioning. Apparently early alphabetaT-cell count recovery about two months after transplant reportedly relied on only several hundred rapidly expanded clones derived from non-depleted graft cells.

CDR1 SGHRS and CDR2 YFSETQ were looked up in the germline V gene. V is shortened by 4 bases, J by 5 bases, and the region joining them spans 18 bases. The CDR3 goes from the cysteine to the phenylalanine over 15 residues. The CDR3 DNA has 45 bases and is translated from base 1. The sequence derives from a boy in the first two years of life with acute myeloid leukemia, due to receive a stem cell transplant. This specimen consisted of PBMCs, obtained before TCRalphabeta/CD19-depleted stem cell transplant. The rearrangement joined TRBV5-1 to TRBJ1-1; matching of 5 bases hints at TRBD1 as the D gene. The CDR3 loop reads CASSHRQGRGTEAFF. Read as DNA, the sequence is TGCGCCAGCAGCCACCGGCAGGGTAGGGGTACTGAAGCTTTCTTT.